The clone carrying this T cell receptor beta chain was found a few times. Its antigen is as yet unknown. V gave up 1 base and J gave up 7 bases, with 14 bases separating them. Germline CDR1 reads SGHTA; CDR2 reads FQGNSA. There are 15 residues in the CDR3. Using its own MiXCR run on the reads, TCRdb lists one record per CDR3 protein. The sample carries around 260,000 distinct CDR3 sequences, about a quarter recorded once. This sample was taken from a study of T cell repertoires in cytomegalovirus infection. The wider study: Evidence of both CMV infection and a matching HLA type came from public TCR beta signatures.

Overall study results and limits: There were HLA-C-restricted CMV-specific TCR beta clonotypes dominating the ex vivo response.

The source material was PBMCs. The chain recombines TRBV7-2 with TRBJ1-5; D ambiguous. The receptor comes from a human donor in good health (CMV status not recorded). Some clones in this sample may be carry-over from other donors' samples. CDR3: CASSLVPTLGQPQHF. The CDR3 coding sequence is TGTGCCAGCAGCTTAGTCCCTACTCTGGGCCAGCCCCAGCATTTT.